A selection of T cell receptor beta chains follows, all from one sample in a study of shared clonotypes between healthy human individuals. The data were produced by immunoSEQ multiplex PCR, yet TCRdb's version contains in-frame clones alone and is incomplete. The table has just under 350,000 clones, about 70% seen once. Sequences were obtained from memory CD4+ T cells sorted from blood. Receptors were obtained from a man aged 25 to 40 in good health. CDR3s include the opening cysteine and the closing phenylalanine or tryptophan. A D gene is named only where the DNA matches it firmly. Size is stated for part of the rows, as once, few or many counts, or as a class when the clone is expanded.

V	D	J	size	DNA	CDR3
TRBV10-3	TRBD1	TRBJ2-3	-	TGTGCCATAAGTGGGCAGGGGGCGTTAACAGATACGCAGTATTTT	CAISGQGALTDTQYF
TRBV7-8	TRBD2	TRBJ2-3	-	TGTGCCAGCAGCTTCTCCCCCCCTAGCGGGAGTCGAGCAGATACGCAGTATTTT	CASSFSPPSGSRADTQYF
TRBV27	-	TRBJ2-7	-	TGTGCCAGCAGGTACAGTGGGGGATACTCCTACGAGCAGTACTTC	CASRYSGGYSYEQYF
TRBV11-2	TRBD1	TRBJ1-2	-	TGTGCCAGCAGCTCGTACCGGGACAGCTTTTCCTATGGCTACACCTTC	CASSSYRDSFSYGYTF
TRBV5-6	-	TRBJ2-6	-	TGTGCCAGCAGCAGAGTGGGTGGGGCCAACGTCCTGACTTTC	CASSRVGGANVLTF
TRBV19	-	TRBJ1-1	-	TGTGCCAGTAGTTCCCGTGGAGGGGACACTGAAGCTTTCTTT	CASSSRGGDTEAFF
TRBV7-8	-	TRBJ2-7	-	TGTGCCAGCAGCTTAGCCCCAGCGGGCTCCTACGAGCAGTACTTC	CASSLAPAGSYEQYF
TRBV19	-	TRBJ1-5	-	TGTGCCAGTAGTAGACAGGATTATAGCAATCAGCCCCAGCATTTT	CASSRQDYSNQPQHF
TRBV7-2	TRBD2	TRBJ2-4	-	TGTGCCAGCAGCTTACGAGCGGGAGGCGGAAACATTCAGTACTTC	CASSLRAGGGNIQYF
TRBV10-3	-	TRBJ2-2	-	TGTGCCATCAGTGCATCCTCTGGGGACACCGGGGAGCTGTTTTTT	CAISASSGDTGELFF
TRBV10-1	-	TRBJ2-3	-	TGCGCCAGCAGTGAGTCCTCGAGCACTGTTGTCCCAGATACGCAGTATTTT	CASSESSSTVVPDTQYF
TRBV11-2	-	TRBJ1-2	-	TGTGCCAGCAGGCGATGGCAGGGGACGGAACTCTATGGCTACACCTTC	CASRRWQGTELYGYTF
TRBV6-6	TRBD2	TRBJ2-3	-	TGTGCCAGCAGTTACACTACTAGCGTCCGGGCAGATACGCAGTATTTT	CASSYTTSVRADTQYF
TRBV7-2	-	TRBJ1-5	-	TGTGCCAGCAGCCCCTTTGGACGGATGAATCAGCCCCAGCATTTT	CASSPFGRMNQPQHF
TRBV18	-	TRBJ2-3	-	TGTGCCAGCTCACCAGGGTTGTTTAGCGCAGATACGCAGTATTTT	CASSPGLFSADTQYF
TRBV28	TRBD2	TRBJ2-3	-	TGTGCCAGCGGACTAGCGGGACTCGATACGCAGTATTTT	CASGLAGLDTQYF
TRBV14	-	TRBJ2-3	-	TGTGCCAGCAGCCAAGATGTCAGGTCAGGTGATACGCAGTATTTT	CASSQDVRSGDTQYF
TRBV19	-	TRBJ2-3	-	TGTGCCAGTAGGATGAGCCAGGGGACAGATACGCAGTATTTT	CASRMSQGTDTQYF
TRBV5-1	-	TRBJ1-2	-	TGCGCCAGCAGCTTGGGCGGCGGCAGCGCTAACTATGGCTACACCTTC	CASSLGGGSANYGYTF
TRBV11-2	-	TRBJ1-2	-	TGTGCCAGCAGCTTAGCCTTCACAGCCGCTAACTATGGCTACACCTTC	CASSLAFTAANYGYTF
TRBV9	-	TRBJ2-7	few	TGTGCCAGCAGCGCGGGGACGGCTGGGAGCTACGAGCAGTACTTC	CASSAGTAGSYEQYF
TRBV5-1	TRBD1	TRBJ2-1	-	TGCGCCAGCAGGACAGGGAATTTAGGGTACAATGAGCAGTTCTTC	CASRTGNLGYNEQFF
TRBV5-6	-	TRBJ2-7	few	TGTGCCAGCAGCTCTCGGCTGACACCAGGTTACGAGCAGTACTTC	CASSSRLTPGYEQYF
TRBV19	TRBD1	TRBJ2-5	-	TGTGCCAGTAGTATCCTGACAGGGAGAACCCAGTACTTC	CASSILTGRTQYF
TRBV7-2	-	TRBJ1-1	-	TGTGCCAGCAGCTTAATCGGCGACCCCTTTTCTCTCACTGAAGCTTTCTTT	CASSLIGDPFSLTEAFF
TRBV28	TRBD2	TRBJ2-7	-	TGTGCCAGCATTCCCCCGACTAGCGGGCCTACCTACGAGCAGTACTTC	CASIPPTSGPTYEQYF
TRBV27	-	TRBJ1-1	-	TGTGCCAGCAGCCCCCAACCAAGATGGAGCACTGAAGCTTTCTTT	CASSPQPRWSTEAFF
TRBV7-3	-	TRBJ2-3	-	TGTGCCAGCAGCCTCAACCGGGGAAGCACAGATACGCAGTATTTT	CASSLNRGSTDTQYF
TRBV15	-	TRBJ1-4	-	TGTGCCACCAGCAGACAGGGTTCTAGGGATGAAAAACTGTTTTTT	CATSRQGSRDEKLFF
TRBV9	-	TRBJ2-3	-	TGTGCCAGCAGCGTAGCCTCCTTCGCCGGGAGAGCTTTCTCCACAGATACGCAGTATTTT	CASSVASFAGRAFSTDTQYF
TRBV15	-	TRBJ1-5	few	TGTGCCACCAGCTATGGACCGGGTTGGCGGCCCCAGCATTTT	CATSYGPGWRPQHF
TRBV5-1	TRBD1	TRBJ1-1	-	TGCGCCAGCAGCTATTCGACAGGGGGGGTCCCTGAAGCTTTCTTT	CASSYSTGGVPEAFF
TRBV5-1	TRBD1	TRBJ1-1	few	TGCGCCAGCAGCTATGAACCAGGGGGGGACACTGAAGCTTTCTTT	CASSYEPGGDTEAFF